This T cell receptor (beta chain) was captured in a study of T cell repertoires in cytomegalovirus infection. Turning to the study itself: Selected CMV epitopes included recently identified HLA-C-restricted ones as well as well-studied HLA-B-restricted ones. Both CMV infection and a matching HLA type were indicated by public TCR beta signatures. Overall study results and limits: Predominance within the ex vivo response was attributable to HLA-C-restricted CMV-specific TCR beta clonotypes.

As concerns this clonotype: Its target is not known.

TCRdb re-analysed the reads in MiXCR, keeping a single row per CDR3 protein. The data hold some 500,000 distinct CDR3 sequences, with around 40% observed a single time. V lost 7 bases, J lost 1 base, and 11 bases lay in between. The CDR3 is made up of 15 amino acids. The germline V gene has CDR1 MNHNY and CDR2 SVGAGI (reference sequence). This sample comprised cultured PBMCs, obtained from culture after CMV antigen stimulation. This sequence originates from a human donor in good health (CMV status not recorded). Some clones in this sample may be carry-over from other donors' samples. The chain joins TRBV6-6 to TRBJ2-6; D is undetermined. The CDR3 DNA reads TGTGCCAGCAAACCAGAATTTTCTGGGGCCAACGTCCTGACTTTC. Amino acid sequence: CASKPEFSGANVLTF.